The following is a T cell receptor beta chain sequence with its context. The sample belongs to a study of blood T cell repertoires in COVID-19. The assay was immunoSEQ multiplex PCR, and TCRdb's table has in-frame clones only and misses some. Of about 210,000 clones in the sample, 80% to 85% were seen once. The V and J ends lost 4 bases and 4 bases respectively, with 11 bases between them. Germline CDR1 and CDR2: KGHSH and LQKENI. This CDR3 has 13 amino acids. The clonotype comes from a woman in her sixties or seventies with COVID-19, enrolled during active disease. The V call is TRBV18, the J call TRBJ2-7; D perhaps matches TRBD1 (5 bases). The material sequenced was peripheral blood. CDR3 nucleotide sequence: TGTGCCAGCTCACAGGGGCGTCTTTACGAGCAGTACTTC. It encodes CASSQGRLYEQYF.